The clone carrying this TCR beta chain was seen many times. As yet, its antigen is unknown. This specimen comes from a study of post-analysis software for immune sequencing data. Carried by the TCR beta cDNA libraries were unique molecular identifiers. The authors obtained some 500,000 cDNA molecules from about 0.94 to 9.7 million T cells. TCRdb reprocessed the PCR reads via MiXCR and lists one record per CDR3 protein. The profile shows about 770,000 distinct CDR3 sequences, roughly 46% of them singletons. Study-wide results and caveats: By F measure, samples from a shared preparation batch strongly co-clustered. Relative to controls, patients had roughly five TRBV segments at higher frequency, with TRBV5-6, TRBV5-1 and TRBV20-1 among these. Compared against controls, patients with multiple sclerosis displayed significantly lower normalized Chao1 diversity.

This CDR3 comprises 13 residues. V lost 2 bases and J lost 1, with 3 bases in between. Germline V gives CDR1 KGHSH, CDR2 LQKENI. The chain combines TRBV18 with TRBJ2-1, with D uncertain. The receptor comes from a girl aged 5 to 17 with multiple sclerosis. Material: blood. CDR3 coding DNA: TGTGCCAGCTCACCAGTGTCCTACAATGAGCAGTTCTTC. This translates into CASSPVSYNEQFF.